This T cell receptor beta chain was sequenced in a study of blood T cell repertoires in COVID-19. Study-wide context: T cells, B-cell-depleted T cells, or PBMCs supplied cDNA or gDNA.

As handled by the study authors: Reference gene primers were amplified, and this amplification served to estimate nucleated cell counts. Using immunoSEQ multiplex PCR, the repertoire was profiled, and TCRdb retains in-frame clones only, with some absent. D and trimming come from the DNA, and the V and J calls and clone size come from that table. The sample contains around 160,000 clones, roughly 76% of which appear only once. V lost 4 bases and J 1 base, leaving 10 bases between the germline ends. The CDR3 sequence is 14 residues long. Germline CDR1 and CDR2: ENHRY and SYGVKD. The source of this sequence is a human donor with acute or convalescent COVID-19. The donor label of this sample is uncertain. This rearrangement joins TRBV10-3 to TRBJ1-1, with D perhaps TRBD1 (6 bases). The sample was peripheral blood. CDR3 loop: CAISVQQGNTEAFF. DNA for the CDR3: TGTGCCATCAGTGTCCAACAGGGGAACACTGAAGCTTTCTTT.